This T cell receptor beta chain was identified in a study of blood T cells in healthy people across ages. Whole-study findings and limits: Strong correlation was found linking TCR beta diversity to naive T cell percentage.

Notes on this clonotype: Antigen specificity is unknown.

A second about 7 to 12 cycle PCR used barcoded and J-beta primers. Every molecule of cDNA carried a tag from a template-switch adaptor with 12 random nucleotides. TCRdb reprocessed the 5' RACE reads via MiXCR and lists one record per CDR3 protein. The table has some 1.1 million distinct CDR3 sequences, 35% to 40% seen once. Germline CDR1 reads LGHDT; CDR2 reads YNNKEL (reference sequence). V lost 0 bases and J 4 bases, leaving 9 bases between the germline ends. The CDR3 loop spans 14 amino acids. The sequenced sample consisted of blood. The chain joins TRBV3-1 to TRBJ1-2, with D hard to call. This TCR was sampled from a man in his late teens or twenties in good health. The CDR3 DNA sequence: TGTGCCAGCAGCCAAGATTCAACGGTCTATGGCTACACCTTC. Translated, it gives CASSQDSTVYGYTF.